This T cell receptor beta chain is drawn from a study of a mutant IDH1 vaccine in newly diagnosed glioma. Overall study: Eight vaccine doses were administered to patients at weeks 1, 3, 5, 7, 11, 15, 19 and 23. Treated individuals were around 62% male and around 40% female, averaging about 42 years of age.

V lost 4 bases and J 9 bases, leaving 14 bases between the germline ends. The CDR3 loop spans 14 amino acids. The germline V gene encodes CDR1 SGDLS and CDR2 YYNGEE. This table comes from immunoSEQ multiplex PCR, and its TCRdb copy is limited to in-frame clones, with some not included. The table shows some 130,000 clones, with around 77% occurring only once. Worth noting for this clone: The antigen remains unidentified.

As to time point: week 11, during vaccination. One vaccine dose held 300 ug of mutant IDH1 20-mer peptide and came with topical imiquimod. Donors' newly diagnosed IDH1-mutant WHO grade 3 or 4 astrocytomas lacked nuclear ATRX. The rearrangement links TRBV9 to TRBJ1-6; tentative D call: TRBD1 (5 bases). The sequenced sample was PBMCs, obtained from a glioma patient whose treatment included an IDH1 peptide vaccine. This sequence was found in a man aged 40-49 years with glioma. In DNA, the CDR3 is TGTGCCAGCAGCCCCCAGGCCGGGGGTTCACCCCTCCACTTT. Protein sequence: CASSPQAGGSPLHF.